Listed here are 27 T cell receptor beta chains from one sample, sequenced in a study of blood T cell repertoires in COVID-19 (dated by TCRdb to about 2020). Preparation of the library involved the immunoSEQ multiplex PCR assay. TCRdb took over this immuneACCESS table, retaining in-frame rearrangements with V and J assigned. Such tables are incomplete; in checked studies, under half of the missing clones stem from an unresolved V gene, and the remainder is unexplained. Within this sample are some 150,000 clones, with approximately 80% of them counted one time only. 6.2% of the sample goes to the ten largest clones. Sequences were obtained from PBMCs or T cells enriched from blood (not recorded which). All receptors come from a woman between 35 and 50 years old who had recovered from COVID-19.

The chain links TRBV29-1 to TRBJ2-1; the match to TRBD1 covers 9 bases. Germline trimming cut 5 bases from V and 8 bases from J; bases unmatched to any gene: 13. CDR1 is SQVTM and CDR2 is ANQGSEA in the germline V gene. The CDR3 totals 15 residues. The CDR3 nucleotides read TGCAGCGTTAACCCTCTGGACAGGGGCGCGGATGAGCAGTTCTTC. Translated, it gives CSVNPLDRGADEQFF.

This clone was detected once. The chain combines TRBV5-1 with TRBJ2-3; 9 positions agree with TRBD2. Germline V lookup: CDR1 SGHRS, CDR2 YFSETQ. CDR3 length: 14 residues. The V segment lost 6 bases and the J segment 0 bases; nucleotides outside the gene matches: 2. This CDR3 is CASKREVSTDTQYF. As DNA, the CDR3 is TGCGCCAGCAAGCGGGAGGTTAGCACAGATACGCAGTATTTT.

J is TRBJ2-1 and V is TRBV5-4, with 7 nucleotides matching TRBD2. The ends lost 0 bases at V and 6 bases at J; junction bases unmatched: 6. This CDR3 contains 15 residues. Germline CDR1 is SGHNT and CDR2 is YYREEE (reference sequence). CDR3 sequence (DNA): TGTGCCAGCAGCTTGGCCACTAGCGAGCTCAATGAGCAGTTCTTC. This codes for CASSLATSELNEQFF.

The chain uses TRBV27 and TRBJ2-1; 9 bases line up with TRBD1. Germline values: CDR1 MNHEY, CDR2 SMNVEV (reference sequence). V lost 4 bases to trimming and J lost 4 bases; unmatched junction nucleotides: 5. There are 15 residues in the CDR3. CDR3 bases: TGTGCCAGCAGTTCGCCGGGACAGGGATACAATGAGCAGTTCTTC. Translating it yields CASSSPGQGYNEQFF.

The genes are TRBV27 and TRBJ1-2, with D unresolved. Trimming took off 2 bases at V and 1 base at J, with 8 bases between the two ends. Germline CDR1 MNHEY, CDR2 SMNVEV (reference sequence). The CDR3 contains 14 residues. The CDR3 reads CASSLRGVNYGYTF. The CDR3 coding sequence is TGTGCCAGCAGTTTAAGAGGTGTTAACTATGGCTACACCTTC.

The rearrangement links TRBV13 to TRBJ1-2; 12 bases agree with TRBD1. CDR3 size: 14 residues. CDR1 is PRHDT, CDR2 FYEKMQ, per germline (reference sequence). The V gene end was trimmed by 5 bases and the J gene end by 6 bases; junction bases not matched to a gene: 4. The CDR3 nucleotides read TGTGCCAGCAGCCGGGGACAGGGGGCGGATGGCTACACCTTC. As protein: CASSRGQGADGYTF. Looking up the rest from reference TRBV13 and TRBJ1-2 gives the full variable domain: AAGVIQSPRHLIKEKRETATLKCYPIPRHDTVYWYQQGPGQDPQFLISFYEKMQSDKGSIPDRFSAQQFSDYHSELNMSSLELGDSALYFCASSRGQGADGYTFGSGTRLTVV.

This clone was seen only once. The chain recombines TRBV25-1 with TRBJ2-3; maybe TRBD2 (6 bases). Germline lookup yields CDR1 MGHDK and CDR2 SYGVNS. V gave up 3 bases and J gave up 3 bases, with 10 bases separating them. The CDR3 has 14 amino acids. CDR3 in DNA: TGTGCCAGCAGTGATGCGGGAAGGACAGATACGCAGTATTTT. Its translation is CASSDAGRTDTQYF.

The V and J genes are TRBV19 and TRBJ2-3; TRBD2 agrees at 7 bases. The CDR3 sequence is 16 residues long. The germline V gene has CDR1 LNHDA and CDR2 SQIVND (reference sequence). V lost 3 bases, J lost 2 bases, and 8 bases stayed unmatched. The DNA of the CDR3 is TGTGCCAGTAGTATGGCGGCTAGCGGAAACACAGATACGCAGTATTTT. It encodes CASSMAASGNTDTQYF. The whole variable domain, remainder taken from reference TRBV19 and TRBJ2-3, is DGGITQSPKYLFRKEGQNVTLSCEQNLNHDAMYWYRQDPGQGLRLIYYSQIVNDFQKGDIAEGYSVSREKKESFPLTVTSAQKNPTAFYLCASSMAASGNTDTQYFGPGTRLTVL.

The rearrangement uses TRBV5-4 and TRBJ2-7, with no clear D. There are 13 residues in the CDR3. V was pared by 1 base and J by 4 bases, with 9 bases between. Germline-derived CDR1 and CDR2 are SGHNT and YYREEE (reference sequence). In DNA form, the CDR3 reads TGTGCCAGCAGCTTGCCAGGTCAATACGAGCAGTACTTC. This encodes CASSLPGQYEQYF.

The V and J genes are TRBV18 and TRBJ1-1, with 8 bases aligning to TRBD1. There are 16 residues in the CDR3. The V gene end was trimmed by 3 bases and the J gene end by 2 bases; junction bases not matched to a gene: 8. Germline-derived CDR1 and CDR2 are KGHSH and LQKENI. The CDR3 reads CASSPIGTGVNTEAFF. For the CDR3, the DNA is TGTGCCAGCTCACCTATAGGGACAGGAGTTAACACTGAAGCTTTCTTT.

This chain connects TRBV4-2 to TRBJ2-2; 9 positions match TRBD2. The J segment lost 4 bases and the V segment lost 2 bases, leaving 5 bases of the junction unmatched. The CDR3 runs 16 residues. From germline, CDR1 is LGHNA and CDR2 YNFKEQ. CDR3 in amino acids: CASSQRGGRVTGELFF. In DNA form, the CDR3 reads TGTGCCAGCAGCCAACGTGGCGGGAGGGTCACCGGGGAGCTGTTTTTT.

The rearrangement joins TRBV29-1 to TRBJ2-7; D perhaps matches TRBD1 (5 bases). This CDR3 has 13 residues. Trimming took 4 bases from V and 1 from J, leaving 11 bases between them. In germline, CDR1 is SQVTM, CDR2 ANQGSEA. CDR3 sequence (DNA): TGCAGCGTTGTAGGTGGGGCTTCCTACGAGCAGTACTTC. Translated: CSVVGGASYEQYF.

The chain recombines TRBV28 with TRBJ1-2; 7 bases are shared with TRBD1. The CDR3 is 17 amino acids. V trimming: 6 bases; J trimming: 3 bases; junction bases outside the gene matches: 16. Germline CDR1 is MDHEN and CDR2 is SYDVKM. CDR3 coding DNA: TGTGCCAGCAGATCCTCACAGGGGTTTGAAGCAGACTATGGCTACACCTTC. Encoded protein: CASRSSQGFEADYGYTF.

The V and J genes are TRBV19 and TRBJ1-2, with D tentatively TRBD1 (5 bases). V lost 3 bases, J lost 3 bases, and 14 bases lay in between. CDR1 and CDR2 from the germline V gene are LNHDA and SQIVND (reference sequence). The CDR3 has 15 residues. The CDR3 spells CASSIFFETDYGYTF. Written as DNA, the CDR3 is TGTGCCAGTAGTATTTTCTTCGAGACAGACTATGGCTACACCTTC. The entire variable domain, with the rest obtained from reference TRBV19 and TRBJ1-2, is as follows: DGGITQSPKYLFRKEGQNVTLSCEQNLNHDAMYWYRQDPGQGLRLIYYSQIVNDFQKGDIAEGYSVSREKKESFPLTVTSAQKNPTAFYLCASSIFFETDYGYTFGSGTRLTVV.

The V and J genes are TRBV7-9 and TRBJ1-5; 7 bases match TRBD1. Germline V gene sequence: CDR1 SEHNR, CDR2 FQNEAQ (reference sequence). The ends lost 5 bases at V and 7 bases at J; junction bases unmatched: 8. The CDR3 covers 14 residues. CDR3 in amino acids: CASSTMTGLQPQHF. DNA of the CDR3: TGTGCCAGCAGCACTATGACAGGGTTGCAGCCCCAGCATTTT.

The gene calls are TRBV19 and TRBJ1-1; 10 bases align to TRBD1. This CDR3 is 19 amino acids long. Trimming removed 8 bases from V and 2 bases from J; junction bases left unmatched: 20. The germline gives CDR1 LNHDA, CDR2 SQIVND (reference sequence). CDR3 amino acids: CASFSGNGQGGKGNTEAFF. CDR3 DNA: TGTGCCAGTTTCTCGGGGAACGGACAGGGGGGCAAGGGCAACACTGAAGCTTTCTTT.

The V gene is TRBV2, the J gene TRBJ1-1, with 9 bases matching TRBD1. CDR3 length: 15 residues. CDR1 SNHLY and CDR2 FYNNEI come from the germline V gene. The V gene end was trimmed by 5 bases and the J gene end by 1 base; junction bases not matched to a gene: 5. The CDR3 nucleotides are TGTGCCAGCAGTCCGCAGACAGGGGGGAACACTGAAGCTTTCTTT. Amino acids: CASSPQTGGNTEAFF.

This clone was counted a few times. The V and J genes are TRBV28 and TRBJ1-2; tentatively, D is TRBD1 (6 bases). CDR1 is MDHEN, CDR2 SYDVKM, per germline. Trimming stripped 2 bases from V and 6 bases from J, with 13 bases between. CDR3 length: 14 amino acids. The CDR3 is CASSLPGDRDGYTF. The DNA for the CDR3 is TGTGCCAGCAGTTTACCAGGGGATAGAGATGGCTACACCTTC.

The chain uses TRBV7-9 and TRBJ2-3, with 13 bases fitting TRBD2. The ends lost 5 bases at V and 2 bases at J; junction bases unmatched: 4. The CDR3 is 16 amino acids. Germline CDR1 reads SEHNR; CDR2 reads FQNEAQ (reference sequence). CDR3 sequence reads: CASSPGLAGHTDTQYF. CDR3 nucleotide sequence: TGTGCCAGCAGCCCGGGACTAGCGGGACACACAGATACGCAGTATTTT.

This chain's CDR3 is CASSLSKTRVDHSYNEQFF. DNA of the CDR3: TGTGCCAGCAGCCTGAGCAAGACTAGGGTGGATCACTCCTACAATGAGCAGTTCTTC. This chain uses TRBV14 with TRBJ2-1, with D perhaps TRBD2 (6 bases). The CDR3 consists of 19 residues. Trimming cost V 4 bases and J 0 bases, with 22 bases left between them. CDR1 is SGHDN, CDR2 FVKESK, per germline.

This chain joins TRBV12-3 or TRBV12-4 and TRBJ1-5; D might be TRBD1 (6 bases). This CDR3 is built from 12 residues. Trimming removed 9 bases from V and 6 bases from J, with 12 bases in between. The CDR3 DNA sequence: TGTGCCAGTAGGGGGGGAGGTCAGCCCCAGCATTTT. It specifies CASRGGGQPQHF.

V is TRBV30 and J is TRBJ1-1; 8 positions agree with TRBD1. Germline assignment: CDR1 GTSNPN and CDR2 SVGIG (reference sequence). Germline trimming cut 1 base from V and 5 bases from J; bases unmatched to any gene: 6. The CDR3 is made up of 14 amino acids. CDR3 amino acids: CAWSGQGILTEAFF. CDR3 DNA: TGTGCCTGGAGTGGACAGGGGATTTTGACTGAAGCTTTCTTT.

V usage is TRBV11-2 and J usage is TRBJ1-1, with no clear D. V was shortened by 3 bases and J by 2 bases, with 7 bases between the two germline ends. This CDR3 is 13 amino acids long. Per germline, CDR1 SGHAT and CDR2 FQNNGV. The CDR3 loop is CASSFVDNTEAFF. CDR3 DNA: TGTGCCAGCAGCTTCGTAGATAACACTGAAGCTTTCTTT.

The chain uses TRBV7-2 and TRBJ2-7; D is perhaps TRBD1 (6 bases). The CDR3 covers 17 residues. The V and J ends lost 1 base and 4 bases respectively, with 20 bases between them. Germline assignment: CDR1 SGHTA and CDR2 FQGNSA. CDR3 nucleotide sequence: TGTGCCAGCAGCTTAGTATCCCGGACAGTGGCCCATTACGAGCAGTACTTC. It translates to CASSLVSRTVAHYEQYF.

This sequence joins TRBV7-9 and TRBJ2-1; 9 positions match TRBD1. With 4 bases clipped from V and 9 bases from J, the junction kept 13 bases outside the gene matches. The CDR3 is made up of 16 amino acids. The germline gives CDR1 SEHNR, CDR2 FQNEAQ (reference sequence). The CDR3 spells CASSYRRDRERGEQFF. The CDR3 DNA is TGTGCCAGCAGCTATAGGCGGGACAGGGAAAGGGGTGAGCAGTTCTTC.

This chain joins TRBV13 and TRBJ2-7; 10 nucleotides agree with TRBD2. Germline CDR1 reads PRHDT; CDR2 reads FYEKMQ (reference sequence). Losses at the gene ends were 4 bases for V and 1 base for J; bases not matched to a gene: 1. The CDR3 covers 14 residues. Here the CDR3 reads CASSSTSGSYEQYF. CDR3 DNA: TGTGCCAGCAGCTCGACTAGCGGGTCCTACGAGCAGTACTTC.

The chain is built from TRBV10-2 and TRBJ2-2; D perhaps matches TRBD2 (5 bases). The CDR3 runs 14 residues. CDR1 and CDR2 from the germline V gene are WSHSY and SAAADI. The ends were cut back, 7 bases at V and 0 bases at J, with 9 bases in the middle. CDR3 sequence: CASTLLANTGELFF. The CDR3 bases are TGCGCCAGCACTTTACTAGCGAACACCGGGGAGCTGTTTTTT.